Shown below are 22 T cell receptor beta chains from a single sample sequenced in a study of shared clonotypes between healthy human individuals. Method: immunoSEQ multiplex PCR; TCRdb's copy keeps in-frame clones and lacks some. The table lists about 2.3 million clones, less than 95% of them singletons, with 0.37% in the top ten. Sequences were obtained from naive CD4+ T cells from PBMCs. Documented subset: CD45RA+ positively selected. Every receptor here comes from a man aged 18 to 29 in good health. Some clones in this sample may be carry-over from other donors' samples.

J is TRBJ2-7 and V is TRBV5-4; perhaps D is TRBD1 or TRBD2 (5 bases each). The CDR3 has 13 residues. Germline values: CDR1 SGHNT, CDR2 YYREEE (reference sequence). V was pared by 0 bases and J by 7 bases, with 11 bases between. CDR3: CASSLVSGAEQYF. The CDR3 nucleotides read TGTGCCAGCAGCTTGGTATCCGGGGCTGAGCAGTACTTC.

V is TRBV19 and J is TRBJ2-1; 8 bases match TRBD2. V lost 6 bases to trimming and J lost 7 bases; unmatched junction nucleotides: 11. The germline CDR1 and CDR2 sequences are LNHDA and SQIVND (reference sequence). This CDR3 comprises 15 residues. The CDR3 region is CASRTGGAGENEQFF. In DNA, the CDR3 is TGTGCCAGTAGGACCGGAGGAGCGGGAGAAAATGAGCAGTTCTTC.

The rearrangement uses TRBV25-1 and TRBJ2-5, with unresolved D. Germline V gene data show CDR1 as MGHDK and CDR2 as SYGVNS. The CDR3 runs to 13 residues. Between the trimmed V and J ends, which lost 2 bases and 5 bases, there was a span of 9 bases. The CDR3 sequence is CASSEGAMETQYF. The DNA of the CDR3 is TGTGCCAGCAGTGAAGGAGCAATGGAGACCCAGTACTTC.

V and J are TRBV2 and TRBJ2-7; TRBD2 agrees at 13 bases. V lost 7 bases and J lost 7; bases outside the gene matches: 7. Germline-derived CDR1 and CDR2 are SNHLY and FYNNEI. The CDR3 is 14 residues long. The CDR3: CASTRTSGSLEQYF. DNA for the CDR3: TGTGCCAGCACTAGGACTAGCGGGAGTCTTGAGCAGTACTTC.

In its sample, this clone was seen a few times. The chain combines TRBV7-9 with TRBJ1-5; no clear D. The germline V gene encodes CDR1 SEHNR and CDR2 FQNEAQ (reference sequence). This CDR3 spans 12 amino acids. The V and J ends lost 0 bases and 9 bases respectively, with 6 bases between them. The CDR3, as DNA: TGTGCCAGCAGCTTAGCGTCCGGGCCCCAGCATTTT. Its translation: CASSLASGPQHF. The full variable domain, in which reference TRBV7-9 and TRBJ1-5 provide the parts outside the CDR3, is DTGVSQNPRHKITKRGQNVTFRCDPISEHNRLYWYRQTLGQGPEFLTYFQNEAQLEKSRLLSDRFSAERPKGSFSTLEIQRTEQGDSAMYLCASSLASGPQHFGDGTRLSIL.

The chain joins TRBV18 to TRBJ1-2; tentative D call: TRBD1 (6 bases). Per germline, CDR1 KGHSH and CDR2 LQKENI. The CDR3 runs to 17 residues. The V and J ends lost 4 bases and 1 base respectively, with 19 bases between them. The CDR3 sequence: CASSLGIDRRDNYGYTF. CDR3 sequence (DNA): TGTGCCAGCTCACTGGGGATAGACAGGCGGGATAACTATGGCTACACCTTC. Complete variable domain (other parts from reference TRBV18 and TRBJ1-2): NAGVMQNPRHLVRRRGQEARLRCSPMKGHSHVYWYRQLPEEGLKFMVYLQKENIIDESGMPKERFSAEFPKEGPSILRIQQVVRGDSAAYFCASSLGIDRRDNYGYTFGSGTRLTVV.

This clone was seen just once. V gene TRBV2 combines with J gene TRBJ1-1, with D maybe TRBD1 (6 bases). The CDR3 sequence is 13 residues long. Germline V gene data show CDR1 as SNHLY and CDR2 as FYNNEI. The ends were cut back, 7 bases at V and 6 bases at J, with 15 bases in the middle. CDR3 amino acids: CASNNQGLAEAFF. CDR3 nucleotides: TGTGCCAGCAATAATCAGGGGTTGGCTGAAGCTTTCTTT.

This rearrangement joins TRBV7-9 to TRBJ1-4, with 8 bases identical to TRBD1. In germline, CDR1 is SEHNR, CDR2 FQNEAQ (reference sequence). The CDR3 is 17 residues long. Trimming at V came to 1 base and at J to 9 bases, leaving 13 bases not matched to a gene. The chain's CDR3 is CASSLGDRTRQGKKLFF. DNA of the CDR3: TGTGCCAGCAGCTTAGGGGACAGGACACGCCAGGGGAAAAAACTGTTTTTT.

The chain combines TRBV6-1 with TRBJ1-1; TRBD1 is a possible D gene (6 bases). Trimming took off 3 bases at V and 4 bases at J, with 21 bases between the two ends. This CDR3 contains 17 residues. CDR1 and CDR2 (germline): MNHNS, SASEGT. In DNA, the CDR3 is TGTGCCAGCAGTGACCAGGGGATAGTATTAAGGGTCACTGAAGCTTTCTTT. Protein sequence: CASSDQGIVLRVTEAFF.

This chain joins TRBV7-9 and TRBJ1-3, with TRBD1 matching 10 bases. The germline gives CDR1 SEHNR, CDR2 FQNEAQ (reference sequence). This CDR3 comprises 15 residues. V gave up 3 bases and J gave up 5 bases; unmatched junction bases: 4. CDR3 DNA sequence: TGTGCCAGCAGCTTCAGGACAGGGGGAAGAAACACCATATATTTT. Its translation: CASSFRTGGRNTIYF. The full variable domain, in which reference TRBV7-9 and TRBJ1-3 provide the parts outside the CDR3, is DTGVSQNPRHKITKRGQNVTFRCDPISEHNRLYWYRQTLGQGPEFLTYFQNEAQLEKSRLLSDRFSAERPKGSFSTLEIQRTEQGDSAMYLCASSFRTGGRNTIYFGEGSWLTVV.

The chain carries TRBV7-6 and TRBJ2-2, with D hard to call. The CDR3 runs to 15 residues. Germline V gene data show CDR1 as SGHVS and CDR2 as FNYEAQ. The V end was cut by 5 bases, the J end by 4 bases, with 14 bases between. The CDR3, as DNA: TGTGCCAGCAGCCCGCGGAGCACAACCACCGGGGAGCTGTTTTTT. It specifies CASSPRSTTTGELFF.

This chain joins TRBV28 and TRBJ2-7; D could derive from TRBD1 or TRBD2 (5 bases each). V was pared by 4 bases and J by 7 bases, with 11 bases between. CDR3 length: 12 residues. CDR1 MDHEN and CDR2 SYDVKM come from the germline V gene. For the CDR3, the DNA is TGTGCCAGCAGTTCCCTGGGGGAAGAGCAGTACTTC. Translating it yields CASSSLGEEQYF.

V gene TRBV7-8 combines with J gene TRBJ1-1; the D gene is possibly TRBD1 (5 bases). Germline V gene data show CDR1 as SGHVS and CDR2 as FQNEAQ. The germline V and J ends were trimmed by 2 bases and 7 bases, with 17 bases remaining between them. The CDR3 totals 15 residues. CDR3 nucleotide sequence: TGTGCCAGCAGCTTATATTTGACAGAACCTTTTGAAGCTTTCTTT. It codes for CASSLYLTEPFEAFF.

The chain's CDR3 is CASSLVTSGNTGELFF. As DNA, the CDR3 is TGCGCCAGCAGCTTGGTGACTAGCGGGAACACCGGGGAGCTGTTTTTT. V gene TRBV5-1 combines with J gene TRBJ2-2; the match to TRBD2 covers 9 bases. Germline CDR1 reads SGHRS; CDR2 reads YFSETQ. J was trimmed by 1 base and V by 0 bases; bases with no gene match: 1. CDR3 length: 16 amino acids. Drawing the rest from reference TRBV5-1 and TRBJ2-2, the complete variable domain is KAGVTQTPRYLIKTRGQQVTLSCSPISGHRSVSWYQQTPGQGLQFLFEYFSETQRNKGNFPGRFSGRQFSNSRSEMNVSTLELGDSALYLCASSLVTSGNTGELFFGEGSRLTVL.

With regard to this clone: Other DNA sequences within the sample encode an identical CDR3. The CDR3 bases are TGTGCCTGGAGTGGCGGGGGAGAGACCCAGTACTTC. It specifies CAWSGGGETQYF. The gene calls are TRBV30 and TRBJ2-5; TRBD2 matches at 7 bases. Per the germline V gene, CDR1 is GTSNPN and CDR2 is SVGIG (reference sequence). There are 12 residues in the CDR3. With V trimmed by 1 base and J by 4 bases, 0 bases remained unmatched.

This rearrangement joins TRBV28 to TRBJ2-7; 7 bases are a match to TRBD2. V was pared by 5 bases and J by 3 bases, with 10 bases of the junction left unmatched. The germline V gene encodes CDR1 MDHEN and CDR2 SYDVKM. This CDR3 contains 15 residues. CDR3 protein: CASSRAGGRFYEQYF. CDR3 DNA sequence: TGTGCCAGCAGTCGAGCGGGCGGGAGATTCTACGAGCAGTACTTC.

V and J are TRBV19 and TRBJ2-2; D call uncertain. CDR1 is LNHDA and CDR2 is SQIVND in the germline V gene (reference sequence). V dropped 8 bases and J dropped 0 bases, with 13 bases sitting between them. CDR3 length: 15 amino acids. The CDR3 sequence is CASWRGTANTGELFF. Here the CDR3 DNA reads TGTGCCAGTTGGCGAGGCACGGCGAACACCGGGGAGCTGTTTTTT.

Only a few counts were recorded for this clone. The genes are TRBV18 and TRBJ1-2; TRBD1 aligns across 10 bases. The CDR3 has 15 residues. V was pared by 2 bases and J by 3 bases, with 3 bases of the junction left unmatched. The V gene's germline CDR1 is KGHSH and CDR2 LQKENI. The CDR3 coding sequence is TGTGCCAGCTCACCAGACAGGGGGCAGGACTATGGCTACACCTTC. Translating gives CASSPDRGQDYGYTF.

The chain's CDR3 is CASSVPLYEQYF. The CDR3 region has the DNA TGTGCCAGCAGCGTTCCCCTCTACGAGCAGTACTTC. The rearrangement links TRBV9 to TRBJ2-7; no reliable D call. The ends were cut back, 2 bases at V and 3 bases at J, with 6 bases in the middle. The CDR3 sequence is 12 residues long. The germline V gene encodes CDR1 SGDLS and CDR2 YYNGEE.

The V call is TRBV29-1, the J call TRBJ2-1; perhaps TRBD1 as D (6 bases). Trimming removed 4 bases at V and 2 bases at J, with 12 bases between. This CDR3 is 14 amino acids long. Germline assignment: CDR1 SQVTM and CDR2 ANQGSEA. The CDR3 DNA is TGCAGCGTTGCTGGGACATTCACCTACAATGAGCAGTTCTTC. Its translation: CSVAGTFTYNEQFF.

In DNA form, the CDR3 reads TGTGCCAGCAGCCAGCTTCGGAGGGGGCCGTTTGAAAAACTGTTTTTT. The encoded protein is CASSQLRRGPFEKLFF. The chain employs TRBV28 and TRBJ1-4, with 7 bases identical to TRBD1. Losses at the gene ends were 6 bases for V and 7 bases for J; bases not matched to a gene: 14. The CDR3 runs 16 residues. Looked up from germline, CDR1 is MDHEN and CDR2 is SYDVKM. Drawing the rest from reference TRBV28 and TRBJ1-4, the complete variable domain is DVKVTQSSRYLVKRTGEKVFLECVQDMDHENMFWYRQDPGLGLRLIYFSYDVKMKEKGDIPEGYSVSREKKERFSLILESASTNQTSMYLCASSQLRRGPFEKLFFGSGTQLSVL.

J is TRBJ1-3 and V is TRBV4-1; D not resolved. The CDR3 is made up of 16 amino acids. Germline CDR1 is MGHRA and CDR2 is YSYEKL. With 1 base removed from V and 5 bases from J, the gap between germline ends came to 15 bases. CDR3 DNA: TGCGCCAGCAGCCAAGTTGGGCGGGGTACGCGAAACACCATATATTTT. This sequence encodes CASSQVGRGTRNTIYF.